Shown below are 21 T cell receptor beta chains from a single sample sequenced in a study of shared clonotypes between healthy human individuals. TCRdb keeps only in-frame clones here, not all; method: immunoSEQ multiplex PCR. Of some 2,500,000 clones in the sample, approximately 90% were seen once. The sample taken for sequencing was naive CD4+ T cells from PBMCs. Subset specified: CD45RA+ positively selected. These receptors were collected from a man younger than 35 in good health. Some clones in this sample may be carry-over from other donors' samples.

Written as DNA, the CDR3 is TGTGCCAGCAGCTCGACTAGCGGGAGGCTCTTGGACAATGAGCAGTTCTTC. It specifies CASSSTSGRLLDNEQFF. The chain combines TRBV7-2 with TRBJ2-1; TRBD2 aligns across 13 bases. In germline, CDR1 is SGHTA, CDR2 FQGNSA. V shed 4 bases, J shed 5 bases, and the junction held 8 bases outside the gene matches. This CDR3 spans 17 amino acids.

A note on this clone: Other DNA sequences within the sample encode an identical CDR3. The chain employs TRBV7-9 and TRBJ1-4; the match to TRBD1 covers 11 bases. The CDR3 has 16 amino acids. Unmatched junction bases numbered 2, after V lost 5 bases and J lost 0 bases. Germline V gene lookup returns CDR1 SEHNR and CDR2 FQNEAQ (reference sequence). The CDR3 DNA reads as TGTGCCAGCAGCCTGGGACAGGGGGCAACTAATGAAAAACTGTTTTTT. It translates to CASSLGQGATNEKLFF.

The rearrangement links TRBV7-8 to TRBJ2-1; weak D call: TRBD2 (6 bases). V gave up 5 bases and J gave up 0 bases, with 17 bases separating them. CDR3 length equals 17 residues. The germline V gene encodes CDR1 SGHVS and CDR2 FQNEAQ. The CDR3 DNA sequence: TGTGCCAGCAGCCCCGAGGAGGGTGTCCTCTCCTACAATGAGCAGTTCTTC. As protein: CASSPEEGVLSYNEQFF.

The V call is TRBV29-1, the J call TRBJ2-5, with TRBD2 identical over 13 bases. V lost 6 bases, J lost 0 bases, and 7 bases stayed unmatched. The CDR3 extends over 16 amino acids. Germline CDR1 and CDR2: SQVTM and ANQGSEA. The CDR3 sequence is CSVAGTSGTHQETQYF. As DNA, the CDR3 is TGCAGCGTAGCCGGGACTAGCGGGACTCACCAAGAGACCCAGTACTTC.

The DNA for the CDR3 is TGTGCCAGCAGCCTACAGGTGGCCCAAGAGACCCAGTACTTC. As protein: CASSLQVAQETQYF. The chain combines TRBV7-9 with TRBJ2-5; tentatively, D is TRBD1 (5 bases). V lost 5 bases and J 1 base, leaving 11 bases between the germline ends. CDR3 length: 14 residues. From germline, CDR1 is SEHNR and CDR2 FQNEAQ (reference sequence).

The CDR3 loop is CASQSGTGGSGANVLTF. CDR3 DNA: TGCGCCTCCCAATCCGGGACAGGGGGCTCTGGGGCCAACGTCCTGACTTTC. The V call is TRBV5-1, the J call TRBJ2-6; 11 positions agree with TRBD1. CDR3 length: 17 residues. Trimming removed 10 bases from V and 0 bases from J; junction bases left unmatched: 9. Germline V lookup: CDR1 SGHRS, CDR2 YFSETQ.

The CDR3 DNA reads as TGTGCCAGCAGCTTTGGGGGTAGTCTGAACACCGGGGAGCTGTTTTTT. This codes for CASSFGGSLNTGELFF. V usage is TRBV5-6 and J usage is TRBJ2-2, with D possibly being TRBD1 or TRBD2 (5 bases each). Germline V CDR1 and CDR2: SGHDT, YYEEEE. The CDR3 runs to 16 residues. V was clipped by 2 bases and J by 1 base, with 12 bases between them. Together with reference TRBV5-6 and TRBJ2-2, the CDR3 gives the full variable domain: DAGVTQSPTHLIKTRGQQVTLRCSPKSGHDTVSWYQQALGQGPQFIFQYYEEEERQRGNFPDRFSGHQFPNYSSELNVNALLLGDSALYLCASSFGGSLNTGELFFGEGSRLTVL.

The chain joins TRBV29-1 to TRBJ2-1; no firm D call. This CDR3 is built from 16 residues. Germline CDR1 is SQVTM and CDR2 is ANQGSEA. V shed 2 bases and J shed 1 base, with 15 bases lying between them. The CDR3 sequence: CSVELLSSTSYNEQFF. The CDR3 region has the DNA TGCAGCGTTGAACTACTTAGTAGTACGTCCTACAATGAGCAGTTCTTC.

The rearrangement links TRBV6-1 to TRBJ1-5; TRBD1 matches at 8 bases. V lost 4 bases to trimming and J lost 3 bases; unmatched junction nucleotides: 11. This CDR3 region has 17 residues. In germline, CDR1 is MNHNS, CDR2 SASEGT. CDR3 protein: CASSVRDRTTLNQPQHF. The CDR3 coding sequence is TGTGCCAGCAGTGTACGGGACAGGACAACCCTCAATCAGCCCCAGCATTTT.

This rearrangement joins TRBV5-4 to TRBJ1-2, with 7 bases identical to TRBD1. This CDR3 region has 16 residues. V lost 4 bases to trimming and J lost 7 bases; unmatched junction nucleotides: 16. Per germline, CDR1 SGHNT and CDR2 YYREEE (reference sequence). CDR3 DNA sequence: TGTGCCAGCAGCCTAAGGACGGTCGGAGAGGGGGCTGGCTACACCTTC. Its protein product is CASSLRTVGEGAGYTF.

The CDR3 DNA reads TGTGCCACCAGCAGAGATAGTGGGGACCGAAAAAACATTCAGTACTTC. Protein product: CATSRDSGDRKNIQYF. The chain recombines TRBV15 with TRBJ2-4; D may match TRBD1 or TRBD2 (5 bases each). CDR3 length equals 16 residues. Trimming removed 0 bases at V and 4 bases at J, with 13 bases between. The germline V gene has CDR1 LNHNV and CDR2 YYDKDF (reference sequence).

The J gene is TRBJ1-2, the V gene TRBV6-1; D not resolved. CDR1 and CDR2 (germline): MNHNS, SASEGT. The V end lost 5 bases, the J end lost 1 base, and 11 bases lay between the germline ends. The CDR3 runs to 14 residues. The CDR3 nucleotides read TGTGCCAGCAGTCCCAGACCGAGTAACTATGGCTACACCTTC. Protein sequence: CASSPRPSNYGYTF.

CDR3 in DNA: TGTGCCAGCAGTGTGGATAACACCGGGGAGCTGTTTTTT. Its protein is CASSVDNTGELFF. The chain combines TRBV2 with TRBJ2-2; no reliable D call. The germline V and J ends were trimmed by 4 bases and 2 bases, with 5 bases remaining between them. This CDR3 is 13 amino acids long. In germline, CDR1 is SNHLY, CDR2 FYNNEI.

This sequence joins TRBV27 and TRBJ2-2; 9 bases align to TRBD1. Germline loops: CDR1 MNHEY, CDR2 SMNVEV (reference sequence). After removal of 4 bases from V and 5 bases from J, the junction contained 5 bases not matched to a gene. The CDR3 loop spans 15 amino acids. CDR3 nucleotide sequence: TGTGCCAGCAGTTGGGGGACAGGGAATACCGGGGAGCTGTTTTTT. Translated, it gives CASSWGTGNTGELFF.

J is TRBJ1-1 and V is TRBV5-3, with TRBD1 as a possible D gene (6 bases). TRBV5-3 is an ORF for which the function is uncertain. V lost 2 bases to trimming and J lost 0 bases, with 17 bases between them. The CDR3 runs to 17 residues. CDR3 DNA sequence: TGTGCCAGAAGCTTAGTACAGGGAAAACCGGTGAACACTGAAGCTTTCTTT. Its translation: CARSLVQGKPVNTEAFF.

The chain uses TRBV5-1 and TRBJ2-5; D remains unclear. This CDR3 region has 16 residues. Germline-derived CDR1 and CDR2 are SGHRS and YFSETQ. V lost 0 bases to trimming and J lost 2 bases, with 14 bases between them. The CDR3 here is CASSLGSNQPQETQYF. CDR3 nucleotides: TGCGCCAGCAGCTTGGGGTCCAACCAGCCGCAAGAGACCCAGTACTTC.

The chain carries TRBV2 and TRBJ1-3; 8 bases fit TRBD1. The CDR3 has 15 residues. With V trimmed by 3 bases and J by 9 bases, 10 bases remained unmatched. Germline V lookup: CDR1 SNHLY, CDR2 FYNNEI. The CDR3 DNA reads as TGTGCCAGCAGTGACCAGGGGGCGAGCGTAAGCACCATATATTTT. Protein: CASSDQGASVSTIYF.

The V call is TRBV21-1, the J call TRBJ2-1; the table names TRBD2, a call not compared with the DNA. TRBV21-1 is tagged as a pseudogene. CDR3 length: 16 residues. The CDR3 DNA sequence: TGTGCCAGTATCCCCCCGGAGCTAGCGGGAGAGGATGAGCAGTTCTTC. Protein product: CASIPPELAGEDEQFF.

This clone was seen more than once but under ten times. Here the CDR3 DNA reads TGTGCCAGCAGTTATCAGGGAGGGGACACTGAAGCTTTCTTT. Its translation: CASSYQGGDTEAFF. This chain links TRBV7-2 with TRBJ1-1; D might be TRBD1 (5 bases). Trimming cost V 6 bases and J 3 bases, with 14 bases left between them. This CDR3 comprises 14 residues. Germline CDR1 SGHTA, CDR2 FQGNSA.

The chain combines TRBV4-1 with TRBJ1-1; no reliable D call. Trimming pared 3 bases from V and 3 bases from J, leaving 11 bases between. CDR1 is MGHRA, CDR2 YSYEKL, per germline. This CDR3 contains 14 residues. This CDR3 reads CASSQKLLDTEAFF. The CDR3 region has the DNA TGCGCCAGCAGCCAGAAACTCCTAGACACTGAAGCTTTCTTT.

V is TRBV19 and J is TRBJ1-5; no reliable D call. This CDR3 comprises 15 residues. CDR1 and CDR2 from the germline V gene are LNHDA and SQIVND (reference sequence). V was shortened by 3 bases and J by 3 bases, with 12 bases between the two germline ends. The chain's CDR3 is CASSIQDGHNQPQHF. In nucleotides, the CDR3 is TGTGCCAGTAGTATTCAGGACGGCCACAATCAGCCCCAGCATTTT.